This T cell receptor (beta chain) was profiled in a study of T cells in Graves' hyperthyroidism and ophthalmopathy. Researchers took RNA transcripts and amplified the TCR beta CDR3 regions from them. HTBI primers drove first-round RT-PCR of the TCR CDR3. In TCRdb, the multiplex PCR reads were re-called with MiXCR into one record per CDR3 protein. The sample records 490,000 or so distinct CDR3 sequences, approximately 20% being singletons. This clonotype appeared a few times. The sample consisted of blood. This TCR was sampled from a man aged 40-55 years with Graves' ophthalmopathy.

The CDR3 region has the DNA TGTGCCAGCAGCTTGACAGGGGGGGTGGCTGGGGCCAACGTCCTGACTTTC. It specifies CASSLTGGVAGANVLTF. The genes are TRBV7-3 and TRBJ2-6; TRBD1 aligns across 9 bases. The germline gives CDR1 SGHTA, CDR2 FQGTGA. This CDR3 has 17 amino acids. The V gene end was trimmed by 3 bases and the J gene end by 2 bases; junction bases not matched to a gene: 5.